Described below is a single T cell receptor (beta chain) sequence and its context. This record belongs to a study of blood T cell repertoires in COVID-19. Clones were read by immunoSEQ multiplex PCR, and TCRdb kept only the in-frame ones, dropping some. The sample has roughly 190,000 clones, roughly 86% seen once; the top ten hold 2.5% to 4%. Germline assignment: CDR1 SGHNT and CDR2 YYREEE (reference sequence). This CDR3 comprises 15 residues. V was pared by 1 base and J by 4 bases, with 15 bases between. The sequence was collected from a man aged 70 or older with acute or convalescent COVID-19. The chain has TRBV5-4 and TRBJ2-7; tentatively, D is TRBD2 (6 bases). Input material: peripheral blood. The CDR3 nucleotides are TGTGCCAGCAGCTTGTCCGGAGGGAACATGTACGAGCAGTACTTC. It codes for CASSLSGGNMYEQYF.